These 32 T cell receptor beta chains were all obtained from the same sample, sequenced in a study of T cells after yellow fever vaccination. In TCRdb, the 5' RACE reads were re-called with MiXCR into one record per CDR3 protein. Of 100,000 to 150,000 distinct CDR3 sequences listed, roughly 15% were seen once; the top ten hold about 42%. This specimen consisted of CD8+ T cells sorted from PBMCs, obtained 5 days after the yellow fever booster vaccination. The receptors come from a man aged 18 to 35 who received the YFV17D yellow fever vaccine.

This chain uses TRBV7-9 with TRBJ1-3; D possibly corresponds to TRBD1 (6 bases). Looked up from germline, CDR1 is SEHNR and CDR2 is FQNEAQ (reference sequence). Trimming removed 4 bases at V and 4 bases at J, with 17 bases between. The CDR3 is made up of 16 amino acids. CDR3 amino acids: CASSSVASDRGNTIYF. The CDR3 DNA reads TGTGCCAGCAGCTCCGTGGCGTCCGACAGGGGAAACACCATATATTTT.

The V call is TRBV7-3, the J call TRBJ2-3; 7 bases agree with TRBD2. Trimming cost V 5 bases and J 5 bases; bases outside gene matches: 10. The CDR3 contains 15 residues. Germline CDR1 is SGHTA and CDR2 is FQGTGA. The CDR3 coding sequence is TGTGCCAGCAGCCCATACGGGGGGTTGGGAGATACGCAGTATTTT. Protein sequence: CASSPYGGLGDTQYF.

This clonotype came up a few times. Here the CDR3 reads CASSLGREQFF. The CDR3 DNA reads TGTGCCAGCAGTCTTGGGCGTGAGCAGTTCTTC. The chain joins TRBV14 to TRBJ2-1; D ambiguous. V was clipped by 6 bases and J by 9 bases, with 9 bases between them. Germline V CDR1 and CDR2: SGHDN, FVKESK. The CDR3 length is 11 residues.

This chain uses TRBV4-1 with TRBJ1-5; weak D call: TRBD1 (5 bases). This CDR3 comprises 14 residues. Trimming shortened V by 0 bases and J by 3 bases, and 6 bases separated the two germline ends. From germline, CDR1 is MGHRA and CDR2 YSYEKL. CDR3 nucleotide sequence: TGCGCCAGCAGCCAAGAGGACACCAATCAGCCCCAGCATTTT. It translates to CASSQEDTNQPQHF.

This clonotype was found many times. The genes are TRBV6-5 and TRBJ2-5; D possibly corresponds to TRBD1 (6 bases). Germline V CDR1 and CDR2: MNHEY, SVGAGI. This CDR3 has 15 amino acids. V was pared by 5 bases and J by 3 bases, with 16 bases between. The CDR3 DNA follows: TGTGCCAGCAGTGTTGTAGGGACACCTAAAGAGACCCAGTACTTC. It encodes CASSVVGTPKETQYF.

This chain joins TRBV21-1 and TRBJ2-7. TRBV21-1 is shown as a pseudogene. This CDR3 is built from 13 residues. The CDR3 DNA follows: TGTGCCAGCGTCGGCGTGAGCTCCTACGAGCAGTACTTC. Protein product: CASVGVSSYEQYF.

The chain has TRBV7-8 and TRBJ2-3; maybe TRBD1 (6 bases). The CDR3 loop spans 14 amino acids. V lost 5 bases and J lost 3, with 12 bases in between. Looked up from germline, CDR1 is SGHVS and CDR2 is FQNEAQ. This CDR3 is CASSPQGLTDTQYF. The CDR3 DNA sequence: TGTGCCAGCAGCCCCCAGGGGTTGACAGATACGCAGTATTTT.

The table lists this clonotype with a few counts. The V gene is TRBV4-1, the J gene TRBJ2-5; the match to TRBD1 covers 7 bases. Germline V gene lookup returns CDR1 MGHRA and CDR2 YSYEKL. The CDR3 runs to 14 residues. CDR3: CSTGPQFDRVTQYF. In DNA, the CDR3 is TGCTCCACCGGGCCGCAGTTTGACAGGGTGACCCAGTACTTC.

V and J are TRBV4-1 and TRBJ1-4, with D hard to call. Germline CDR1 reads MGHRA; CDR2 reads YSYEKL. Trimming pared 0 bases from V and 7 bases from J, leaving 12 bases between. The CDR3 consists of 15 residues. This CDR3 is CASSQEPTTGEKLFF. CDR3 sequence (DNA): TGCGCCAGCAGCCAAGAGCCGACGACCGGTGAAAAACTGTTTTTT.

The chain recombines TRBV4-2 with TRBJ2-5; D tentatively fits TRBD1 or TRBD2 (5 bases each). The V end was cut by 0 bases, the J end by 5 bases, with 13 bases between. CDR1 is LGHNA, CDR2 YNFKEQ, per germline. The CDR3 has 15 amino acids. CDR3 amino acids: CASSQEALRGETQYF. The CDR3, as DNA: TGTGCCAGCAGCCAAGAGGCCCTGAGGGGCGAGACCCAGTACTTC.

The chain has TRBV7-3 and TRBJ2-1; 8 nucleotides align to TRBD2. There are 13 residues in the CDR3. Germline values: CDR1 SGHTA, CDR2 FQGTGA. V shed 4 bases and J 10 bases; nucleotides not matched to a gene: 6. CDR3 nucleotides: TGTGCCAGCAGCTCCGAGGCGGGAGGAGAGCAGTTCTTC. Translating it yields CASSSEAGGEQFF.

The CDR3 coding sequence is TGTGCCAGCAGCTCGTTTTCGCGGGGCTACCAAGAGACCCAGTACTTC. Its translation is CASSSFSRGYQETQYF. This chain connects TRBV5-4 to TRBJ2-5; the D gene is possibly TRBD2 (6 bases). Germline CDR1 reads SGHNT; CDR2 reads YYREEE (reference sequence). Trimming stripped 3 bases from V and 0 bases from J, with 15 bases between. The CDR3 is made up of 16 amino acids.

In its sample, this clonotype was seen a few times. The chain employs TRBV14 and TRBJ2-5, with D perhaps TRBD2 (5 bases). In germline, CDR1 is SGHDN, CDR2 FVKESK. The CDR3 contains 15 residues. The ends were cut back, 1 base at V and 1 base at J, with 10 bases in the middle. The CDR3 is CASSQVRAGQETQYF. CDR3 nucleotide sequence: TGTGCCAGCAGCCAAGTGCGGGCGGGCCAAGAGACCCAGTACTTC. The whole variable domain, filled in from reference TRBV14 and TRBJ2-5, reads EAGVTQFPSHSVIEKGQTVTLRCDPISGHDNLYWYRRVMGKEIKFLLHFVKESKQDESGMPNNRFLAERTGGTYSTLKVQPAELEDSGVYFCASSQVRAGQETQYFGPGTRLLVL.

This clonotype was seen a few times. The chain links TRBV7-9 to TRBJ1-4, with D perhaps matching TRBD1 (5 bases). Per germline, CDR1 SEHNR and CDR2 FQNEAQ (reference sequence). This CDR3 region has 14 residues. Trimming left V 3 bases short and J 4 bases short, with 9 bases between. DNA of the CDR3: TGTGCCAGCAGCTTTCTGCAGGGTAATGAAAAACTGTTTTTT. Translating it yields CASSFLQGNEKLFF.

The chain uses TRBV6-5 and TRBJ2-2; D ambiguous. The V end lost 3 bases, the J end lost 8 bases, and 7 bases lay between the germline ends. This CDR3 is built from 12 residues. Per the germline V gene, CDR1 is MNHEY and CDR2 is SVGAGI. CDR3 sequence reads: CASSYRGGELFF. CDR3 in DNA: TGTGCCAGCAGTTATCGCGGTGGGGAGCTGTTTTTT.

The chain carries TRBV7-2 and TRBJ2-5; D could derive from TRBD1 or TRBD2 (6 bases each). Per the germline V gene, CDR1 is SGHTA and CDR2 is FQGNSA. The CDR3 extends over 14 amino acids. V gave up 3 bases and J gave up 2 bases, with 10 bases separating them. The CDR3, as DNA: TGTGCCAGCAGCTTTGGGGGGCCTCAAGAGACCCAGTACTTC. This gives the protein CASSFGGPQETQYF. Complete variable domain (other parts from reference TRBV7-2 and TRBJ2-5): GAGVSQSPSNKVTEKGKDVELRCDPISGHTALYWYRQSLGQGLEFLIYFQGNSAPDKSGLPSDRFSAERTGGSVSTLTIQRTQQEDSAVYLCASSFGGPQETQYFGPGTRLLVL.

The CDR3 protein is CASSQGGSPGAYEQYF. CDR3 nucleotide sequence: TGCGCCAGCAGCCAAGGGGGCAGTCCAGGGGCCTACGAGCAGTACTTC. This chain connects TRBV4-1 to TRBJ2-7; D possibly corresponds to TRBD1 (6 bases). The CDR3 is 16 residues long. The V gene lost 1 base and the J gene lost 2 bases, with 15 bases spanning the gap. Germline assignment: CDR1 MGHRA and CDR2 YSYEKL.

This clonotype appeared a few times. Here the CDR3 reads CASSQGATIYF. CDR3 bases: TGCGCCAGCAGCCAAGGGGCCACCATATATTTT. The chain joins TRBV4-1 to TRBJ1-3; D is uncertain. Germline V gene lookup returns CDR1 MGHRA and CDR2 YSYEKL. The CDR3 is 11 amino acids. Between the trimmed V and J ends, which lost 1 base and 9 bases, there was a span of 4 bases.

This rearrangement joins TRBV25-1 to TRBJ1-5; D not resolved. The CDR3 is 15 amino acids. Germline V lookup: CDR1 MGHDK, CDR2 SYGVNS. V was clipped by 3 bases and J by 1 base, with 10 bases between them. CDR3 coding DNA: TGTGCCAGCAGTGAGGGTCTTGAGAGCAATCAGCCCCAGCATTTT. It translates to CASSEGLESNQPQHF.

The rearrangement uses TRBV5-1 and TRBJ1-2; no definite D call. This CDR3 region has 16 residues. The V end was cut by 1 base, the J end by 0 bases, with 13 bases between. CDR1 and CDR2 from the germline V gene are SGHRS and YFSETQ. Written as DNA, the CDR3 is TGCGCCAGCAGCTTGACGAAGCGGGCATCTAACTATGGCTACACCTTC. It is translated as CASSLTKRASNYGYTF.

The rearrangement joins TRBV4-3 to TRBJ1-1; possibly TRBD1 for D (5 bases). Germline V CDR1 and CDR2: LGHNA, YSLEER. The CDR3 loop spans 16 amino acids. Trimming took off 0 bases at V and 6 bases at J, with 17 bases between the two ends. CDR3 sequence reads: CASSQDGRGEKPEAFF. The CDR3 DNA follows: TGCGCCAGCAGCCAAGATGGGCGGGGCGAAAAACCTGAAGCTTTCTTT.

This clonotype was observed a few times. The J gene is TRBJ1-5, the V gene TRBV5-1, with D perhaps matching TRBD1 (6 bases). The CDR3 is made up of 13 amino acids. V dropped 4 bases and J dropped 9 bases, with 14 bases sitting between them. Germline V gives CDR1 SGHRS, CDR2 YFSETQ. The CDR3 DNA reads as TGCGCCAGCAGCCCGGACAGTCCCTGGCCCCAGCATTTT. Amino acid sequence: CASSPDSPWPQHF.

This clonotype appeared a few times. This chain connects TRBV5-1 to TRBJ2-2, with D perhaps being TRBD1 or TRBD2 (6 bases each). V was trimmed by 1 base and J by 5 bases, leaving 9 bases between them. In germline, CDR1 is SGHRS, CDR2 YFSETQ. The CDR3 is 14 residues long. Written as DNA, the CDR3 is TGCGCCAGCAGCTTGAAGGGGGGTACCGGGGAGCTGTTTTTT. It translates to CASSLKGGTGELFF.

This clonotype was detected only a few times. The chain recombines TRBV10-1 with TRBJ2-6, with 7 bases aligning to TRBD1. Germline V CDR1 and CDR2: WNHNN, SYGVQD (reference sequence). The CDR3 sequence is 20 residues long. V lost 0 bases, J lost 0 bases, and 11 bases stayed unmatched. The CDR3 sequence: CASSESRIDRESSGANVLTF. The DNA for the CDR3 is TGCGCCAGCAGTGAGTCGAGGATCGACAGGGAATCCTCTGGGGCCAACGTCCTGACTTTC.

The chain recombines TRBV12-3 or TRBV12-4 with TRBJ2-7; D not resolved. The length of the CDR3 is 16 residues. Trimming cost V 1 base and J 4 bases, with 17 bases left between them. CDR3 sequence (DNA): TGTGCCAGCAGTTTAGGGGGATCCCTCCCGTCTTACGAGCAGTACGTC. This gives the protein CASSLGGSLPSYEQYV.

This clonotype was seen ten or more times. This chain links TRBV29-1 with TRBJ2-2; the D gene is possibly TRBD1 (5 bases). The CDR3 consists of 14 residues. Per the germline V gene, CDR1 is SQVTM and CDR2 is ANQGSEA. V was pared by 4 bases and J by 5 bases, with 14 bases between. CDR3 in DNA: TGCAGCGTTGTGTGGCAGGGTCGGACCGGGGAGCTGTTTTTT. Residues: CSVVWQGRTGELFF.

V usage is TRBV7-9 and J usage is TRBJ2-7, with D uncertain. This CDR3 has 13 residues. The ends were cut back, 8 bases at V and 4 bases at J, with 15 bases in the middle. The germline V gene encodes CDR1 SEHNR and CDR2 FQNEAQ (reference sequence). Written as DNA, the CDR3 is TGTGCCAGCGGACCCCCCCCAAATTACGAGCAGTACTTC. Translating gives CASGPPPNYEQYF.

This rearrangement joins TRBV19 to TRBJ2-2; no firm D call. The CDR3 has 12 amino acids. CDR1 LNHDA and CDR2 SQIVND come from the germline V gene (reference sequence). V shed 10 bases and J shed 5 bases, with 11 bases lying between them. CDR3 in amino acids: CATSARTGELFF. The CDR3, as DNA: TGTGCCACTTCAGCCCGGACCGGGGAGCTGTTTTTT.

The V and J genes are TRBV27 and TRBJ1-1, with 9 nucleotides matching TRBD1. Losses at the gene ends were 8 bases for V and 6 bases for J; bases not matched to a gene: 4. Germline V gene sequence: CDR1 MNHEY, CDR2 SMNVEV (reference sequence). This CDR3 contains 12 residues. CDR3 amino acids: CASRQGGAEAFF. The CDR3 DNA sequence: TGTGCCAGCCGACAGGGGGGGGCTGAAGCTTTCTTT.

The gene calls are TRBV27 and TRBJ2-2; D remains ambiguous. The CDR3 runs 14 residues. The V end was cut by 3 bases, the J end by 4 bases, with 9 bases between. CDR1 and CDR2 (germline): MNHEY, SMNVEV (reference sequence). The CDR3 DNA reads TGTGCCAGCAGTTTGTTCCCAATCACCGGGGAGCTGTTTTTT. Its protein is CASSLFPITGELFF.

This clonotype turned up a few times. CDR3: CASSSPRTGSFETQYF. As DNA, the CDR3 is TGTGCCAGCAGCTCCCCCAGGACAGGGTCGTTCGAGACCCAGTACTTC. The chain employs TRBV7-9 and TRBJ2-5, with 8 bases that match TRBD1. The CDR3 totals 16 residues. Germline lookup yields CDR1 SEHNR and CDR2 FQNEAQ (reference sequence). V lost 4 bases and J lost 5; bases outside the gene matches: 12. The whole variable domain, filled in from reference TRBV7-9 and TRBJ2-5, reads DTGVSQNPRHKITKRGQNVTFRCDPISEHNRLYWYRQTLGQGPEFLTYFQNEAQLEKSRLLSDRFSAERPKGSFSTLEIQRTEQGDSAMYLCASSSPRTGSFETQYFGPGTRLLVL.

This rearrangement joins TRBV12-3 or TRBV12-4 to TRBJ1-2, with D uncertain. The CDR3 sequence is 13 residues long. V was cut by 5 bases and J by 0 bases, with 7 bases left in between. CDR3 coding DNA: TGTGCCAGCAGTATAACTTCTAACTATGGCTACACCTTC. Protein: CASSITSNYGYTF.